This TCR beta chain was retrieved from a study of cytomegalovirus exposure and HLA in healthy donors. Across the whole study: Most genotyped donors, around four fifths of about 400, had Caucasian-associated genetic ancestry.

CDR3 length: 12 amino acids. Germline CDR1 reads ENHRY; CDR2 reads SYGVKD. Worth noting for this clone: Its antigen is undetermined.

With 60 Vbeta and 13 Jbeta primers, the PCR was carried out. Here immunoSEQ multiplex PCR was the method, and the copy in TCRdb shows in-frame clones only, minus some. The table includes 150,000 to 250,000 clones, roughly 78% detected once. The study's findings and limits: Accurate predictions that matched the HLA-A and HLA-B alleles of most subjects were reportedly made from TCR beta sequences. Presence/absence analysis assumed near-uniform sequencing depth across donors.

This rearrangement joins TRBV10-3 to TRBJ2-5, with a weak D call TRBD2 (6 bases). The assigned J gene may be wrong: the sequence end matches TRBJ2-7 better. This TCR came from a woman under 40 in good health and CMV-seropositive. The sequencing sample was made of PBMCs. The CDR3 DNA reads TGTGCCATCCTCGCTAGCGCCGACGAGCAGTACTTC. The encoded protein is CAILASADEQYF.